Listed below are T cell receptor beta chains from one sample, sequenced in a study of post-analysis software for immune sequencing data. TCRdb fed the PCR reads into MiXCR, producing one record per CDR3 protein. The profile shows over 150,000 distinct CDR3 sequences, 30% of them singletons. Sample: blood. The source of these receptors is a girl aged 10 to 17 with multiple sclerosis. Both conserved end residues are part of each CDR3. The D gene is left open where the match is weak. Not every row has a clone size; where given, it reads once, few, many or a size class.

d_call: -
v_call: TRBV5-1
clone_size: many
j_call: TRBJ2-1
cdr3_nt: TGCGCCAGCAGCTTGGCCTCAGGAATTCCACTCAATGAGCAGTTCTTC
cdr3_aa: CASSLASGIPLNEQFF

d_call: -
v_call: TRBV3-1
clone_size: few
j_call: TRBJ2-1
cdr3_nt: TGTGCCAGCAGCTTTAACGAGCGGCAGCAGTTCTTC
cdr3_aa: CASSFNERQQFF

d_call: -
v_call: TRBV27
clone_size: few
j_call: TRBJ1-6
cdr3_nt: TGTGCCAGCAGTTTGGACAAAGTCAATTCACCCCTCCACTTT
cdr3_aa: CASSLDKVNSPLHF

d_call: TRBD1
v_call: TRBV9
clone_size: -
j_call: TRBJ1-6
cdr3_nt: TGTGCCAGCAGCGTGGACAGGACTGATTCACCCCTCCACTTT
cdr3_aa: CASSVDRTDSPLHF

d_call: TRBD1
v_call: TRBV12-3/TRBV12-4
clone_size: -
j_call: TRBJ2-1
cdr3_nt: TGTGCCTGCAGTCCCCAGGACAGGGACGATAAGCAGTTCTTC
cdr3_aa: CACSPQDRDDKQFF

d_call: -
v_call: TRBV29-1
clone_size: many
j_call: TRBJ1-4
cdr3_nt: TGCAGCGTTGAAGACGACGGGGCCGCGGATAATGAAAAACTGTTTTTT
cdr3_aa: CSVEDDGAADNEKLFF

d_call: -
v_call: TRBV6-5
clone_size: many
j_call: TRBJ2-7
cdr3_nt: TGTGCCAGCGGAAGGGGTAACGAGCAGTACTTC
cdr3_aa: CASGRGNEQYF

d_call: -
v_call: TRBV12-3/TRBV12-4
clone_size: many
j_call: TRBJ2-6
cdr3_nt: TGTGCCAGCAGTTTAGCGCAGTGGTTCGGGGCCAACGTCCTGACTTTC
cdr3_aa: CASSLAQWFGANVLTF

d_call: -
v_call: TRBV10-2
clone_size: once
j_call: TRBJ1-1
cdr3_nt: TGCGCCAGCAGTGAGCCCTCATTGAACACTGAAGCTTTCTTT
cdr3_aa: CASSEPSLNTEAFF

d_call: -
v_call: TRBV20-1
clone_size: many
j_call: TRBJ2-7
cdr3_nt: TGCAGTGCTAGTGATCCCGGGAGTTCCTACGAGCAGTACTTC
cdr3_aa: CSASDPGSSYEQYF

d_call: -
v_call: TRBV5-1
clone_size: -
j_call: TRBJ2-7
cdr3_nt: TGCGCCAGCAGCCCGGCGACCTCATACAATGAGCAGTACTTC
cdr3_aa: CASSPATSYNEQYF

d_call: -
v_call: TRBV7-8
clone_size: -
j_call: TRBJ2-5
cdr3_nt: TGTGCCAGCAGCGAAGGGGAGCGGGAGACCCAGTACTTC
cdr3_aa: CASSEGERETQYF

d_call: -
v_call: TRBV16
clone_size: -
j_call: TRBJ1-1
cdr3_nt: TGTGCCAGCAGCCTCTCCGGGGTTGTGTTCACTGAAGCTTTCTTT
cdr3_aa: CASSLSGVVFTEAFF

d_call: -
v_call: TRBV20-1
clone_size: few
j_call: TRBJ2-1
cdr3_nt: TGCAGTGCTAGCTTTAGGCGGGCTTACAGCTCCTACAATGAGCAGTTCTTC
cdr3_aa: CSASFRRAYSSYNEQFF

d_call: -
v_call: TRBV5-1
clone_size: many
j_call: TRBJ1-1
cdr3_nt: TGCGCCAGCAGCGAGCAGAACACTGAAGCTTTCTTT
cdr3_aa: CASSEQNTEAFF

d_call: -
v_call: TRBV18
clone_size: -
j_call: TRBJ1-1
cdr3_nt: TGTGCCAGCTCACAATCAGTAGACACTGAAGCTTTCTTT
cdr3_aa: CASSQSVDTEAFF

d_call: TRBD2
v_call: TRBV7-9
clone_size: many
j_call: TRBJ2-7
cdr3_nt: TGTGCCAGCAGCGCGACTAGCGGGAGAGAAGAGCAGTACTTC
cdr3_aa: CASSATSGREEQYF

d_call: TRBD1
v_call: TRBV20-1
clone_size: -
j_call: TRBJ2-7
cdr3_nt: TGCAGTGCTAGAGATGTCACCCGACAGGGGACCGCTACCTACGAGCAGTACTTC
cdr3_aa: CSARDVTRQGTATYEQYF

d_call: TRBD2
v_call: TRBV5-1
clone_size: -
j_call: TRBJ2-3
cdr3_nt: TGCGCCAGCACCTACATAGCGGGAGCTCCAGATACGCAGTATTTT
cdr3_aa: CASTYIAGAPDTQYF

d_call: TRBD2
v_call: TRBV5-1
clone_size: many
j_call: TRBJ2-5
cdr3_nt: TGCGCCAGCAGCCGGTCGGGGGGTACAACCCAAGAGACCCAGTACTTC
cdr3_aa: CASSRSGGTTQETQYF

d_call: -
v_call: TRBV28
clone_size: -
j_call: TRBJ1-2
cdr3_nt: TGTGCCACCAGGGTTTATGGCTACACCTTC
cdr3_aa: CATRVYGYTF

d_call: TRBD1
v_call: TRBV28
clone_size: -
j_call: TRBJ1-2
cdr3_nt: TGTGCCAGCAGCCCGGGACAGGGGGATGGCTACACCTTC
cdr3_aa: CASSPGQGDGYTF

d_call: -
v_call: TRBV27
clone_size: -
j_call: TRBJ1-2
cdr3_nt: TGTGCCAGCAGTTTATCTTCGGTGGGAGGCTGCACCTTC
cdr3_aa: CASSLSSVGGCTF

d_call: -
v_call: TRBV6-5
clone_size: -
j_call: TRBJ1-1
cdr3_nt: TGTGCCAGCAGTTATTCCACAGGGAACACTGAAGCTTTCTTT
cdr3_aa: CASSYSTGNTEAFF

d_call: -
v_call: TRBV4-3
clone_size: many
j_call: TRBJ2-6
cdr3_nt: TGTGCCAGCAGCCAAGATCGGGGCTCTGGGGCCAACGTCCTGACTTTC
cdr3_aa: CASSQDRGSGANVLTF

d_call: -
v_call: TRBV7-3
clone_size: -
j_call: TRBJ2-5
cdr3_nt: TGTGCCAGCAGCTTAAACGGTAGACTCCATCCAGCCCCTCAACAAGAGACCCAGTACTTC
cdr3_aa: CASSLNGRLHPAPQQETQYF

d_call: -
v_call: TRBV3-1
clone_size: -
j_call: TRBJ1-2
cdr3_nt: TGTGCCAGCAGCCAAGTATTGGCGAGTGAGGCTAACTATGGCTACACCTTC
cdr3_aa: CASSQVLASEANYGYTF

d_call: TRBD1
v_call: TRBV29-1
clone_size: -
j_call: TRBJ1-2
cdr3_nt: TGCAGCGTTGTGGTGACAGGGGGCTCGTTCTCCGACTATGGCTACACCTTC
cdr3_aa: CSVVVTGGSFSDYGYTF

d_call: -
v_call: TRBV5-1
clone_size: few
j_call: TRBJ1-4
cdr3_nt: TGCGCCAGCAGCTCCACAGGGCGGGACTGGATTAATGAAAAACTGTTTTTT
cdr3_aa: CASSSTGRDWINEKLFF